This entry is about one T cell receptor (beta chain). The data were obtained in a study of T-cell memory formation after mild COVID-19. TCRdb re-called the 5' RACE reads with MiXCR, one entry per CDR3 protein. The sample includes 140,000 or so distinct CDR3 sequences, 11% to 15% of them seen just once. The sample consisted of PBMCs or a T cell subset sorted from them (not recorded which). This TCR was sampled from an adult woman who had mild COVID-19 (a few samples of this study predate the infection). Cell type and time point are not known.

The CDR3 sequence: CASRPLYRDLRNTEAFF. In nucleotides, the CDR3 is TGTGCCAGCAGGCCTTTATACAGGGATCTGAGGAACACTGAAGCTTTCTTT. The chain has TRBV6-5 and TRBJ1-1; a possible D gene is TRBD1 (6 bases). Germline assignment: CDR1 MNHEY and CDR2 SVGAGI. The V end lost 6 bases, the J end lost 1 base, and 21 bases lay between the germline ends. The CDR3 consists of 17 residues.